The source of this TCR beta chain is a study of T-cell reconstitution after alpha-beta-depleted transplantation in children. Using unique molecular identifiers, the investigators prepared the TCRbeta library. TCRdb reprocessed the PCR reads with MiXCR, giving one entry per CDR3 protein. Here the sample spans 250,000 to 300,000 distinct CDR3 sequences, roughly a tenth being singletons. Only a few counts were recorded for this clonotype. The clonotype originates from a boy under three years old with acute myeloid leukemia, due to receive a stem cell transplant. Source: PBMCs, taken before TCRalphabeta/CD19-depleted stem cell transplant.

The CDR3 nucleotides read TGTGCCAGCAGTCCAGAGGAGGTAGCGGGGGAGAACCCCTACGAGCAGTACTTC. Amino acids: CASSPEEVAGENPYEQYF. The V and J genes are TRBV12-3 or TRBV12-4 and TRBJ2-7; TRBD2 matches at 9 bases. V shed 5 bases and J 2 bases; nucleotides not matched to a gene: 16. The CDR3 is 18 residues long.